This record covers a single T cell receptor beta chain. There were healthy Caucasian individuals from Russia, aged about 6 to 100, serving as donors. In each sample, at least 7 million PBMCs were isolated. These data come from a study of blood T cells in healthy people across ages. Sample-barcoded 5' priming and a J-beta primer mix drove a second PCR of about 7 to 12 cycles. Samples each returned at least 2.5 million CDR3-containing paired-end reads. Via MiXCR, TCRdb re-called the 5' RACE reads, giving one row per CDR3 protein. This sample yields approximately 690,000 distinct CDR3 sequences, of which approximately 59% are seen a single time; over 30% belongs to the top ten. CDR1 and CDR2 (germline): SGHRS, YFSETQ. Trimming took 4 bases from V and 6 from J, leaving 13 bases between them. The CDR3 loop spans 13 amino acids.

The chain links TRBV5-1 to TRBJ1-1, with D tentatively TRBD1 (5 bases). Material: blood. This receptor was identified in a man aged 60-69 years in good health. CDR3 sequence: CASSMDTHAEAFF. DNA for the CDR3: TGCGCCAGCAGCATGGACACTCACGCTGAAGCTTTCTTT. Full variable domain (rest looked up from reference TRBV5-1 and TRBJ1-1): KAGVTQTPRYLIKTRGQQVTLSCSPISGHRSVSWYQQTPGQGLQFLFEYFSETQRNKGNFPGRFSGRQFSNSRSEMNVSTLELGDSALYLCASSMDTHAEAFFGQGTRLTVV.